This T cell receptor beta chain is from a study of post-analysis software for immune sequencing data (dated by TCRdb to between 2015 and 2017). A note on the overall study: Disease courses on record covered relapsing-remitting, secondary progressive and progressive-relapsing multiple sclerosis, though some patients had no subtype annotation. The multiple sclerosis patient repertoires were compared with about a dozen previously published healthy control repertoires from donors aged about 6 to 26 years. A subset of samples was prepared in parallel using single-end sample barcoding, then pooled and co-amplified after Illumina adapter ligation. Beyond this particular receptor, the publication reports: Direct clustering with F measure revealed strong co-clustering of samples prepared in the same batch, which led to a batch-effect correction. The multiple sclerosis patient group was slightly younger than the control group. Normalized Chao1 diversity was significantly lower in multiple sclerosis patients than controls, suggesting substantial peripheral T-cell clonal expansion. Significantly higher frequencies in patients than in controls were found for several TRBV segments, including TRBV5-6, TRBV5-1 and TRBV20-1.

At least ten counts were recorded for this clonotype. No cognate antigen has been identified for it. No much larger clone exists at a distance of one base, and base qualities are not known. The CDR3, from cysteine to phenylalanine, totals 19 residues. Solely the CDR3 DNA is kept, with 57 bases framed from the first base. CDR1 and CDR2 (SGHTA, FQGTGA) derive from the germline V gene. The germline V and J ends show losses of 2 bases and 4 bases respectively, and no gene match explains 15 bases of the junction. Libraries were built with PCR. Sequencing was carried out with an Illumina HiSeq 2500. To reduce PCR and sequencing biases, unique molecular identifiers were incorporated into the TCR beta cDNA libraries. Every 1 to 10 million input T cells yielded 500,000 or so cDNA molecules, meaning each molecule approximated one T cell. The patient libraries were prepared and sequenced with the same protocol used for the earlier healthy control dataset. Within a given batch, samples were prepared together, multiplexed and sequenced on the same HiSeq lane. The authors' analysis ran thus. Raw barcoded reads were processed with MIGEC, and single-read molecular identifier groups were discarded before consensus assembly and CDR3 extraction. VDJtools was used for post-analysis of the clonotype tables, and diversity was normalized by down-sampling every dataset to the size of the smallest sample. To correct batch-related cross-sample contamination, repertoire overlap clustering matched CDR3 amino acid sequences but not nucleotide sequences. Using fastp at Q25 and MiXCR, TCRdb reprocessed the public reads and kept productive beta chains. One record per CDR3 amino acid sequence lists the most common genes and DNA. These V and J calls originate from TCRdb's pipeline instead of the authors' own analysis. The sample data list about 170,000 distinct CDR3 sequences, and around 28% of these were observed just once. The ten largest clones represent approximately 1.5% of the sample.

To demonstrate the VDJtools post-analysis software, the study profiled TCR beta repertoires from the peripheral blood of approximately twelve young patients with multiple sclerosis. The multiple sclerosis patients were children and adolescents ranging in age from about 6 to 17 years. The clonotype originates from a girl under 18 with multiple sclerosis. The rearrangement combines TRBV7-3 with TRBJ2-1; TRBD2 fits 9 bases in the junction. Sequenced: blood. The CDR3 protein sequence reads: CASSLSLTGWLAGYNEQFF. The nucleotide sequence reads TGTGCCAGCAGCTTATCCCTCACTGGGTGGCTAGCGGGATACAATGAGCAGTTCTTC.